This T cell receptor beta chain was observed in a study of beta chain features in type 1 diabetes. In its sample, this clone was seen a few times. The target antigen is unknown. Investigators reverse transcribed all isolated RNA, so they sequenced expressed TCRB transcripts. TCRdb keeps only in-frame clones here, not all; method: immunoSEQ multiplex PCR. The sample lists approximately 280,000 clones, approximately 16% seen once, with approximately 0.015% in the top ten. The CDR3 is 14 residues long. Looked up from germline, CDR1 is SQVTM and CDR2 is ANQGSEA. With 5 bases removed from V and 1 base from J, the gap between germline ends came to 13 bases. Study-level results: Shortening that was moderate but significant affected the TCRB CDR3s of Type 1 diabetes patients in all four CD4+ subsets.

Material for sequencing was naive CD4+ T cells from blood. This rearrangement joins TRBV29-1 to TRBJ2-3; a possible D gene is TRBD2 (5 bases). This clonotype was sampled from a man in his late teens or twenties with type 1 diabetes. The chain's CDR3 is CSVQEVLGTDTQYF. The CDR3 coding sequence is TGCAGCGTTCAGGAGGTATTGGGCACAGATACGCAGTATTTT.